This TCR beta chain was documented in a study of blood T cell repertoires in COVID-19. Across the study: The cDNA or gDNA used as material had been derived from T cells, B-cell-depleted T cells, or PBMCs.

Profiling relied on immunoSEQ multiplex PCR, and the TCRdb table lists in-frame clones only, not all of them. Among 150,000 to 200,000 clones, 85% were seen once, and the ten largest hold around 7.5%. This CDR3 region has 15 residues. J was trimmed by 6 bases and V by 4 bases; bases with no gene match: 5. Germline lookup yields CDR1 SGHRS and CDR2 YFSETQ. The rearrangement links TRBV5-1 to TRBJ2-1; 12 bases map to TRBD1. Sequencing used peripheral blood. This receptor was obtained from a woman aged 60-75 years with acute or convalescent COVID-19. The CDR3 reads CASSPGTGGVNEQFF. CDR3 sequence (DNA): TGCGCCAGCAGCCCCGGGACAGGGGGCGTCAATGAGCAGTTCTTC.